This TCR beta chain emerged from a study of T cell changes during pregnancy in multiple sclerosis. The CDR3 covers 14 residues. Germline V gene sequence: CDR1 MNHEY, CDR2 SVGAGI. The V gene lost 8 bases and the J gene lost 7 bases, with 17 bases spanning the gap. Profiled with immunoSEQ multiplex PCR; TCRdb holds only in-frame clones, not every one. In the table there are about 120,000 clones, roughly 90% of which are singletons. The sample here was peripheral blood, taken in the third trimester of pregnancy. This TCR derives from a female donor with multiple sclerosis, enrolled in a pregnancy study. This chain uses TRBV6-5 with TRBJ2-2; D might be TRBD2 (6 bases). CDR3 sequence reads: CASRWYLGSGELFF. Here the CDR3 DNA reads TGTGCCAGCCGCTGGTATCTCGGGAGCGGGGAGCTGTTTTTT.